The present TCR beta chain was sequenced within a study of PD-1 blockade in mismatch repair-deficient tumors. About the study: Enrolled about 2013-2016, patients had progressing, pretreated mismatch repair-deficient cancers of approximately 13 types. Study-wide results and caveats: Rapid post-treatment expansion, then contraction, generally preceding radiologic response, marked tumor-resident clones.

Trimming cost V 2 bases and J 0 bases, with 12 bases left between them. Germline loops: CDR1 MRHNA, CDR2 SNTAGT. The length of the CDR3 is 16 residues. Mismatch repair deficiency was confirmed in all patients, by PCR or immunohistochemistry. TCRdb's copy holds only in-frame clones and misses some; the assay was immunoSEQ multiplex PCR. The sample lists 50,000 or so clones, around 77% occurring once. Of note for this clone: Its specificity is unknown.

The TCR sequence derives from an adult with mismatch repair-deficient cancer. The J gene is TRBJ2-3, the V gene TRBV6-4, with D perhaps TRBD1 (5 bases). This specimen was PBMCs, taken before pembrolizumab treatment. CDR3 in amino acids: CASSDEAGPSTDTQYF. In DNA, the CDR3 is TGTGCCAGCAGTGACGAGGCAGGGCCTAGCACAGATACGCAGTATTTT.